This T cell receptor beta chain was sequenced for a study of OX40 agonist ivuxolimab in advanced cancers. At the level of the study: An anti-OX40 (CD134) antibody with agonistic activity, ivuxolimab, was administered to patients. Study results and limitations: More expanded clones were found, on average, in CD8+ than in CD4+ T cells.

The CDR3 is made up of 14 amino acids. V was shortened by 8 bases and J by 6 bases, with 17 bases between the two germline ends. CDR1 ENHRY and CDR2 SYGVKD come from the germline V gene. This table comes from immunoSEQ multiplex PCR, and its TCRdb copy is limited to in-frame clones, with some not included. Of more than 100,000 clones in the sample, approximately 94% were seen once. Worth noting for this clone: Its antigen remains unknown.

This clonotype originated in an adult with an advanced solid tumor such as melanoma, head and neck, liver or kidney cancer. The V call is TRBV10-3, the J call TRBJ1-5; D is unclear. Material: CD4+ or CD8+ T cells sorted from blood, obtained in a trial of the OX40 agonist ivuxolimab. CDR3 protein: CAIEEEGKGQPQHF. CDR3 nucleotide sequence: TGTGCCATCGAGGAGGAAGGAAAGGGTCAGCCCCAGCATTTT.